Each of the 29 T cell receptor beta chains below was sequenced from the same sample in a study of CD8 T cells in ankylosing spondylitis. TCRdb re-analysed the 5' RACE reads in MiXCR, keeping a single row per CDR3 protein. Of under 200,000 distinct CDR3 sequences in the sample, roughly 11% were seen once. The specimen was blood, either unsorted or a sorted T cell fraction (not recorded which). The source of these receptors is a male donor with ankylosing spondylitis or in good health (not recorded which).

This clonotype was recorded many times. The rearrangement joins TRBV20-1 to TRBJ2-7; D perhaps matches TRBD1 (5 bases). This CDR3 region has 12 residues. V lost 6 bases to trimming and J lost 1 base, with 10 bases between them. The V gene's germline CDR1 is DFQATT and CDR2 SNEGSKA (reference sequence). The CDR3 here is CSAEDISYEQYF. The CDR3 nucleotides are TGCAGTGCCGAGGACATATCCTACGAGCAGTACTTC.

A few counts support this clonotype. This chain joins TRBV5-1 and TRBJ2-1, with 9 nucleotides matching TRBD2. Germline assignment: CDR1 SGHRS and CDR2 YFSETQ. The CDR3 extends over 15 amino acids. Trimming at V came to 0 bases and at J to 7 bases, leaving 5 bases not matched to a gene. The CDR3, as DNA: TGCGCCAGCAGCTTGGCGGGCGGGGGGGAGAATGAGCAGTTCTTC. It codes for CASSLAGGGENEQFF.

This clonotype has at least ten counts. The chain has TRBV20-1 and TRBJ2-3; 13 bases fit TRBD2. Germline V CDR1 and CDR2: DFQATT, SNEGSKA (reference sequence). The CDR3 spans 16 residues. The junction had 6 bases not matched to a gene; V was cut back by 2 bases and J by 4 bases. The CDR3 DNA follows: TGCAGTGCTAGATCTGGGACTAGCGGGGCGGCAGATACGCAGTATTTT. Protein: CSARSGTSGAADTQYF.

This clonotype was seen ten or more times. The chain uses TRBV6-5 and TRBJ1-2; TRBD1 is a possible D gene (5 bases). Trimming took off 2 bases at V and 1 base at J, with 14 bases between the two ends. CDR1 is MNHEY and CDR2 is SVGAGI in the germline V gene. The CDR3 extends over 16 amino acids. CDR3 nucleotides: TGTGCCAGCAGTTACGGGCAGGGAATGGTTAACTATGGCTACACCTTC. Translating it yields CASSYGQGMVNYGYTF.

This clonotype appeared many times. This chain uses TRBV12-3 or TRBV12-4 with TRBJ2-3, with no clear D. The CDR3 totals 17 residues. Trimming shortened V by 5 bases and J by 0 bases, and 18 bases separated the two germline ends. CDR3 loop: CASSPTRAESSTDTQYF. As DNA, the CDR3 is TGTGCCAGCAGTCCCACTCGGGCGGAATCTAGCACAGATACGCAGTATTTT.

At least ten counts were recorded for this clonotype. The rearrangement uses TRBV11-2 and TRBJ1-1; D is ambiguous. Trimming pared 3 bases from V and 2 bases from J, leaving 10 bases between. The CDR3 runs 14 residues. Germline CDR1 and CDR2: SGHAT and FQNNGV. This CDR3 reads CASSFSLGNTEAFF. In nucleotides, the CDR3 is TGTGCCAGCAGCTTTTCGCTAGGAAACACTGAAGCTTTCTTT.

This clonotype has only a few counts. The chain couples TRBV27 to TRBJ2-2, with 7 bases aligning to TRBD1. CDR1 is MNHEY and CDR2 is SMNVEV in the germline V gene (reference sequence). With 4 bases clipped from V and 6 bases from J, the junction kept 8 bases outside the gene matches. This CDR3 is 15 amino acids long. Here the CDR3 reads CASSYRTGPPGELFF. CDR3 nucleotides: TGTGCCAGCAGTTATCGGACAGGTCCCCCCGGGGAGCTGTTTTTT.

The gene calls are TRBV2 and TRBJ2-5; tentatively, D is TRBD1 or TRBD2 (5 bases each). The CDR3 has 15 amino acids. Germline values: CDR1 SNHLY, CDR2 FYNNEI. V lost 7 bases and J 4 bases, leaving 19 bases between the germline ends. In DNA form, the CDR3 reads TGTGCCAGCAATACCCCGAGGGGTCCAGGAGAGACCCAGTACTTC. This codes for CASNTPRGPGETQYF.

This clonotype was observed at least ten times. The chain recombines TRBV30 with TRBJ2-6; D unresolved. This CDR3 contains 13 residues. Germline CDR1 reads GTSNPN; CDR2 reads SVGIG (reference sequence). The V gene lost 8 bases and the J gene lost 4 bases, with 12 bases spanning the gap. CDR3 protein: CAVEPSGANVLTF. DNA of the CDR3: TGTGCCGTAGAGCCTTCGGGGGCCAACGTCCTGACTTTC.

The chain combines TRBV24-1 with TRBJ2-7; 8 nucleotides match TRBD1. The J segment lost 5 bases and the V segment lost 5 bases, leaving 4 bases of the junction unmatched. The CDR3 covers 13 residues. Per germline, CDR1 KGHDR and CDR2 SFDVKD. The CDR3 loop reads CATSVQGVHEQYF. CDR3 nucleotides: TGTGCCACCAGTGTACAGGGGGTCCACGAGCAGTACTTC.

V gene TRBV3-1 combines with J gene TRBJ2-5, with 9 bases matching TRBD2. The CDR3 runs 20 residues. Trimming removed 0 bases from V and 0 bases from J; junction bases left unmatched: 14. CDR1 LGHDT and CDR2 YNNKEL come from the germline V gene (reference sequence). CDR3 amino acids: CASSQDWVAGAPSYQETQYF. The CDR3 DNA reads as TGTGCCAGCAGCCAAGATTGGGTAGCGGGGGCCCCAAGTTACCAAGAGACCCAGTACTTC.

Many counts were recorded for this clonotype. V is TRBV12-3 or TRBV12-4 and J is TRBJ2-3; 9 bases match TRBD1. The CDR3 loop spans 16 amino acids. J lost 5 bases, V lost 6 bases, and 12 bases had no gene match. CDR3 DNA sequence: TGTGCCAGCAGGAAAACAGGGGGCGCAGGGAGAGATACGCAGTATTTT. Translated: CASRKTGGAGRDTQYF.

This clonotype was observed a few times. The V call is TRBV20-1, the J call TRBJ2-7, with D possibly matching TRBD2 (6 bases). CDR1 and CDR2 from the germline V gene are DFQATT and SNEGSKA (reference sequence). This CDR3 comprises 15 residues. The V and J ends lost 0 bases and 1 base respectively, with 13 bases between them. CDR3 nucleotides: TGCAGTGCTAGAGATGGGGGAGGTGGGTCCTACGAGCAGTACTTC. Its protein product is CSARDGGGGSYEQYF.

In this sample, this clonotype turned up many times. The rearrangement joins TRBV12-3 or TRBV12-4 to TRBJ2-1; 7 bases map to TRBD1. V shed 5 bases and J 7 bases; nucleotides not matched to a gene: 14. This CDR3 has 16 amino acids. DNA for the CDR3: TGTGCCAGCAGTATTGGACAGGTTCTCCTATCGAATGAGCAGTTCTTC. Translating gives CASSIGQVLLSNEQFF.

This clonotype was recorded many times. The chain is built from TRBV9 and TRBJ2-2; TRBD2 matches 13 bases. J gave up 4 bases and V 3 bases, and 3 bases lay outside the gene matches. Germline V gene data show CDR1 as SGDLS and CDR2 as YYNGEE. There are 16 residues in the CDR3. DNA for the CDR3: TGTGCCAGCAGCGCGGGACTAGCGGGGACCACCGGGGAGCTGTTTTTT. Its translation is CASSAGLAGTTGELFF.

On this clonotype itself: A much larger clone sits a single nucleotide away, making a read error possible. V and J are TRBV20-1 and TRBJ2-1, with a weak D call TRBD2 (5 bases). The CDR3 sequence is 15 residues long. Germline V gene lookup returns CDR1 DFQATT and CDR2 SNEGSKA (reference sequence). DNA for the CDR3: TGCACTGCTAGAGATGGGCGGGCTCCCTGGAATGAGCAGTTCTTC. Translating gives CTARDGRAPWNEQFF.

This clonotype was picked up many times. The genes are TRBV7-8 and TRBJ2-5; D is possibly TRBD2 (5 bases). The CDR3 covers 14 residues. Trimming shortened V by 4 bases and J by 4 bases, and 13 bases separated the two germline ends. Germline CDR1 SGHVS, CDR2 FQNEAQ. The CDR3 is CASSSSSSRETQYF. For the CDR3, the DNA is TGTGCCAGCAGCTCATCGTCTAGCAGAGAGACCCAGTACTTC.

Concerning this clonotype itself: This may stem from a read error, because a much larger clone lies one nucleotide away. This chain connects TRBV15 to TRBJ2-1; no clear D. Germline V CDR1 and CDR2: LNHNV, YYDKDF (reference sequence). The CDR3 spans 15 residues. CDR3 in amino acids: CAISRDFGPNNEQFF. DNA for the CDR3: TGTGCCATCAGCCGTGATTTCGGACCGAACAATGAGCAGTTCTTC.

This clonotype came up many times. The chain uses TRBV6-1 and TRBJ1-1; TRBD1 is a possible D gene (5 bases). CDR3 length: 17 amino acids. The germline V and J ends were trimmed by 2 bases and 4 bases, with 20 bases remaining between them. The germline gives CDR1 MNHNS, CDR2 SASEGT. The CDR3 bases are TGTGCCAGCAGTGAACGGGGCGGGAGTGGAGGACCCACTGAAGCTTTCTTT. It yields the protein CASSERGGSGGPTEAFF.

This clonotype was counted at least ten times. The chain uses TRBV12-3 or TRBV12-4 and TRBJ2-3; the match to TRBD2 covers 14 bases. The CDR3 is made up of 20 amino acids. Trimming removed 6 bases from V and 1 base from J; junction bases left unmatched: 15. The CDR3 bases are TGTGCCAGCAGCCCAATATTGGGACTAGCGGGAGAATCGGGCACAGATACGCAGTATTTT. This translates into CASSPILGLAGESGTDTQYF.

A word on this clonotype: This CDR3 fails to terminate in the conserved phenylalanine or tryptophan, so it likely reflects a read error. The chain is built from TRBV6-2 or TRBV6-3 and TRBJ2-6, with TRBD2 as a possible D gene (5 bases). V lost 2 bases and J 0 bases, leaving 14 bases between the germline ends. This CDR3 has 18 amino acids. The germline V gene encodes CDR1 MNHEY and CDR2 SVGEGT. The CDR3 spells CASSYPDGLTSGANVLTL. The CDR3 DNA sequence: TGTGCCAGCAGTTACCCAGACGGACTGACCTCTGGGGCCAACGTCCTGACTCTC.

In this sample, this clonotype turned up many times. The rearrangement uses TRBV24-1 and TRBJ1-5; the D gene is possibly TRBD1 (5 bases). The CDR3 consists of 14 residues. Germline V gives CDR1 KGHDR, CDR2 SFDVKD. V lost 3 bases and J lost 4, with 9 bases in between. CDR3 protein: CATSDGGPNQPQHF. CDR3 sequence (DNA): TGTGCCACCAGTGATGGGGGACCAAATCAGCCCCAGCATTTT.

On this clonotype itself: One base away lies a much larger clone, so this may be a sequencing read error. The chain has TRBV3-1 and TRBJ2-7; 9 nucleotides agree with TRBD1. The CDR3 is 14 residues long. Germline CDR1 and CDR2: LGHDT and YNNKEL (reference sequence). CDR3 in DNA: TGTACCAGCAGCCAAGCGACAGGGGGATACGAGCAGTACTTC. The encoded protein is CTSSQATGGYEQYF.

This clonotype was seen repeatedly, ten times or more. This chain uses TRBV5-1 with TRBJ1-1, with TRBD1 as a possible D gene (5 bases). Germline assignment: CDR1 SGHRS and CDR2 YFSETQ. V was cut by 4 bases and J by 4 bases, with 14 bases left in between. The CDR3 has 14 amino acids. DNA of the CDR3: TGCGCCAGCAGCGCCCGGGACGGCGGCACTGAAGCTTTCTTT. Protein product: CASSARDGGTEAFF.

Ten or more counts support this clonotype. The chain employs TRBV12-3 or TRBV12-4 and TRBJ2-1, with D perhaps TRBD2 (7 bases). V was cut by 8 bases and J by 5 bases, with 16 bases left in between. The CDR3 is made up of 14 amino acids. The CDR3 nucleotides are TGTGCCAGCGAAAGGGGGGGCAGTGACAATGAGCAGTTCTTC. Amino acids: CASERGGSDNEQFF.

This chain connects TRBV4-2 to TRBJ2-2; D remains ambiguous. The germline V gene encodes CDR1 LGHNA and CDR2 YNFKEQ. V lost 3 bases, J lost 0 bases, and 5 bases lay in between. CDR3 length: 14 residues. CDR3 sequence reads: CASSHGTNTGELFF. CDR3 bases: TGTGCCAGCAGCCATGGGACGAACACCGGGGAGCTGTTTTTT.

This clonotype appeared many times. V and J are TRBV12-3 or TRBV12-4 and TRBJ2-7, with D unresolved. V was trimmed by 3 bases and J by 6 bases, leaving 18 bases between them. The CDR3 contains 15 residues. CDR3 in DNA: TGTGCCAGCAGTTTCGGAACTATGGACCACCCCGAGCAGTACTTC. Amino acid sequence: CASSFGTMDHPEQYF.

A few counts support this clonotype. The chain employs TRBV6-5 and TRBJ2-3; the D gene is possibly TRBD1 (6 bases). The ends were cut back, 0 bases at V and 2 bases at J, with 21 bases in the middle. Germline loops: CDR1 MNHEY, CDR2 SVGAGI. The CDR3 consists of 19 residues. The CDR3 coding sequence is TGTGCCAGCAGTTACTCGCGAGGGGGTCACTCCACCTCCACAGATACGCAGTATTTT. Its translation: CASSYSRGGHSTSTDTQYF.

This clonotype was found many times. This chain links TRBV6-2 or TRBV6-3 with TRBJ1-2; D remains ambiguous. V gave up 6 bases and J gave up 7 bases, with 12 bases separating them. The V gene's germline CDR1 is MNHEY and CDR2 SVGEGT. This CDR3 contains 12 residues. The DNA for the CDR3 is TGTGCCAGCAGATTCTCGGGAACTGGCTACACCTTC. Translating gives CASRFSGTGYTF.